The sequence of this TCR beta chain was determined in a study of T cell repertoires in cytomegalovirus infection. For the study at large: CMV epitopes used comprised recently identified HLA-C-restricted ones and well-studied HLA-B-restricted ones. Based on public TCR beta signatures, there were indications of CMV infection and of a matching HLA type. Study-wide results and caveats: HLA-C-restricted CMV-specific TCR beta clonotypes prevailed in the ex vivo response.

TCRdb itself ran the reads through MiXCR, one entry per CDR3 protein. The sample comprises roughly 920,000 distinct CDR3 sequences, roughly 30% of which are singletons, and about 14% rests with the top ten. The CDR3 runs 10 residues. Germline V CDR1 and CDR2: DFQATT, SNEGSKA (reference sequence). The germline V and J ends were trimmed by 5 bases and 5 bases, with 5 bases remaining between them. Only one count was recorded for this clonotype. Its antigen is unknown. The receptor's source is a human donor in good health (CMV status not recorded). Some clones in this sample may be carry-over from other donors' samples. Sample: cultured CD8+ T cells from PBMCs, taken from culture after CMV antigen stimulation. The rearrangement links TRBV20-1 to TRBJ2-3, with a possible D match to TRBD1 (5 bases). DNA of the CDR3: TGCAGTGCTCAGGGAGATACGCAGTATTTT. Residues: CSAQGDTQYF.